The table lists the clone carrying this TCR beta chain with a count of one. Its antigen remains unknown. The data were obtained in a study of blood T cells in healthy people across ages. Study results and limitations: The diversity estimates, figures obtained from one million T cells, were considered underestimates.

Next came a second PCR, run for about 7 to 12 cycles, which used a sample-barcoded 5' primer along with a J-beta primer mix. TCRdb analysed the 5' RACE reads with MiXCR anew, one entry per CDR3 protein. Among 910,000 or so distinct CDR3 sequences listed, 51% were seen once. Trimming removed 4 bases at V and 2 bases at J, with 15 bases between. Germline V gene data show CDR1 as MDHEN and CDR2 as SYDVKM. This CDR3 comprises 16 residues. Input material: blood. The TCR comes from a woman aged 55-75 years in good health. The V gene is TRBV28, the J gene TRBJ1-3; D is unclear. Written as DNA, the CDR3 is TGTGCCAGCAGTTCCTATGAGGGTTTTGCTGGAAACACCATATATTTT. It translates to CASSSYEGFAGNTIYF.